The next 21 T cell receptor beta chains were all read from a single sample in a study of shared clonotypes between healthy human individuals. The method was immunoSEQ multiplex PCR; TCRdb's version includes in-frame clones alone and lacks a portion of them. The data show about 2.5 million clones, with 85% to 95% seen just once and approximately 0.4% held by the top ten. The sample comprised naive CD4+ T cells from PBMCs. The subset here: CD45RA+ positively selected. The receptor source for this set is a man aged 18-30 years in good health. Some clones in this sample may be carry-over from other donors' samples.

The V and J genes are TRBV5-1 and TRBJ1-2, with 10 bases matching TRBD1. Per germline, CDR1 SGHRS and CDR2 YFSETQ. The junction had 3 bases not matched to a gene; V was cut back by 3 bases and J by 4 bases. The CDR3 consists of 14 residues. The CDR3 bases are TGCGCCAGCAGCTGGGACAGGGGTCTCTATGGCTACACCTTC. This codes for CASSWDRGLYGYTF.

This clone was detected only once. The V gene is TRBV7-7, the J gene TRBJ1-1, with D possibly TRBD1 on 6 matching bases. V dropped 5 bases and J dropped 4 bases, with 20 bases sitting between them. Germline lookup yields CDR1 SSHAT and CDR2 FNYEAQ (reference sequence). This CDR3 contains 16 residues. CDR3 DNA: TGTGCCAGCAGCAAGATAGCGGGGGCAGGGTTCACTGAAGCTTTCTTT. As protein: CASSKIAGAGFTEAFF.

The rearrangement uses TRBV7-3 and TRBJ1-2; TRBD1 is a possible D gene (6 bases). Germline V CDR1 and CDR2: SGHTA, FQGTGA. The CDR3 spans 15 residues. Trimming cost V 4 bases and J 3 bases, with 15 bases left between them. The CDR3 region is CASSSRMGAYYGYTF. The CDR3 DNA sequence: TGTGCCAGCAGCTCGCGTATGGGGGCCTACTATGGCTACACCTTC.

The rearrangement joins TRBV9 to TRBJ2-1; D remains ambiguous. The CDR3 sequence is 16 residues long. V shed 0 bases and J shed 0 bases, with 10 bases lying between them. The germline CDR1 and CDR2 sequences are SGDLS and YYNGEE. The CDR3 bases are TGTGCCAGCAGCGTAGGGGGATGGAGCTCCTACAATGAGCAGTTCTTC. Translating gives CASSVGGWSSYNEQFF.

The V and J genes are TRBV4-1 and TRBJ1-4; no clear D. CDR1 and CDR2 (germline): MGHRA, YSYEKL. This CDR3 spans 17 amino acids. Deletions cut 0 bases from V and 5 bases from J, with 16 bases between. CDR3 in DNA: TGCGCCAGCAGCCAAGATTCCGACGCGGACCGAAATGAAAAACTGTTTTTT. Protein sequence: CASSQDSDADRNEKLFF.

The rearrangement joins TRBV5-1 to TRBJ1-3, with a tentative D call TRBD1 (5 bases). V was cut by 0 bases and J by 0 bases, with 10 bases left in between. CDR1 and CDR2 from the germline V gene are SGHRS and YFSETQ. CDR3 size: 16 residues. This CDR3 reads CASSLAPGTSGNTIYF. The CDR3 bases are TGCGCCAGCAGCTTGGCTCCAGGGACCTCTGGAAACACCATATATTTT.

This chain uses TRBV18 with TRBJ2-7; 11 bases line up with TRBD1. V trimming: 2 bases; J trimming: 3 bases; junction bases outside the gene matches: 3. Per germline, CDR1 KGHSH and CDR2 LQKENI. The CDR3 totals 15 residues. CDR3: CASSPGTGGNYEQYF. CDR3 DNA sequence: TGTGCCAGCTCACCAGGGACAGGGGGGAACTACGAGCAGTACTTC.

The chain uses TRBV28 and TRBJ1-2; a weak D match, TRBD1 (6 bases). The germline V gene has CDR1 MDHEN and CDR2 SYDVKM. The CDR3 is made up of 19 amino acids. Trimming removed 3 bases at V and 4 bases at J, with 27 bases between. The CDR3 here is CASSFDPPIIAPGVYGYTF. Written as DNA, the CDR3 is TGTGCCAGCAGTTTCGATCCCCCGATAATCGCTCCAGGGGTCTATGGCTACACCTTC.

This clone was observed a handful of times. The CDR3 sequence: CAISESGGRREQYF. CDR3 DNA sequence: TGTGCCATCAGTGAGTCCGGCGGGAGACGCGAGCAGTACTTC. This sequence joins TRBV10-3 and TRBJ2-7; 7 bases are a match to TRBD2. Germline CDR1 is ENHRY and CDR2 is SYGVKD. The CDR3 is 14 amino acids. V gave up 0 bases and J gave up 6 bases; unmatched junction bases: 5.

The V and J genes are TRBV6-4 and TRBJ2-7; no definite D call. Germline V gene lookup returns CDR1 MRHNA and CDR2 SNTAGT. V lost 7 bases, J lost 2 bases, and 24 bases lay in between. The CDR3 loop spans 17 amino acids. The CDR3 sequence: CASNPKRGPKYAYEQYF. The CDR3 nucleotides read TGTGCCAGCAACCCAAAAAGAGGTCCTAAGTACGCCTACGAGCAGTACTTC.

This clone was picked up one time. The rearrangement links TRBV5-5 to TRBJ2-2; D unresolved. The germline V gene has CDR1 SGHKS and CDR2 YYEKEE (reference sequence). This CDR3 is built from 13 residues. The V gene lost 3 bases and the J gene lost 7 bases, with 10 bases spanning the gap. The CDR3 loop is CASSYPGGGELFF. In nucleotides, the CDR3 is TGTGCCAGCAGCTACCCCGGTGGCGGGGAGCTGTTTTTT.

In this sample, this clone turned up once. The V and J genes are TRBV29-1 and TRBJ2-2, with 7 bases that match TRBD1. Trimming at V came to 6 bases and at J to 3 bases, leaving 7 bases not matched to a gene. Germline CDR1 SQVTM, CDR2 ANQGSEA. The CDR3 spans 14 residues. CDR3: CSVDIDRDTGELFF. The CDR3 DNA reads TGCAGCGTAGATATAGACAGGGACACCGGGGAGCTGTTTTTT.

The chain combines TRBV5-4 with TRBJ2-5; unclear D gene. Per germline, CDR1 SGHNT and CDR2 YYREEE (reference sequence). The CDR3 has 16 amino acids. V lost 2 bases, J lost 1 base, and 15 bases lay in between. The CDR3 sequence is CASSFGSQAAQETQYF. The CDR3 coding sequence is TGTGCCAGCAGCTTTGGTAGCCAGGCTGCCCAAGAGACCCAGTACTTC.

This chain links TRBV15 with TRBJ1-2; D is possibly TRBD1 (5 bases). Trimming took off 3 bases at V and 2 bases at J, with 16 bases between the two ends. The CDR3 is made up of 16 amino acids. Germline CDR1 reads LNHNV; CDR2 reads YYDKDF (reference sequence). DNA for the CDR3: TGTGCCACCAGCAGGGGAGGGACGCAGGCCAACTATGGCTACACCTTC. It codes for CATSRGGTQANYGYTF.

The rearrangement links TRBV2 to TRBJ2-5; no clear D. This CDR3 has 14 residues. V dropped 1 base and J dropped 5 bases, with 11 bases sitting between them. CDR1 and CDR2 (germline): SNHLY, FYNNEI. The CDR3 nucleotides are TGTGCCAGCAGTGAAGGGTCTAGACGGGAGACCCAGTACTTC. It specifies CASSEGSRRETQYF.

This clone was recorded only once. The rearrangement uses TRBV28 and TRBJ2-1, with TRBD2 matching 8 bases. The J segment lost 4 bases and the V segment lost 7 bases, leaving 24 bases of the junction unmatched. Germline values: CDR1 MDHEN, CDR2 SYDVKM. The CDR3 has 20 amino acids. The CDR3 DNA is TGTGCCAGCAACCCCGTGATAGCGGGATACCGGGTTCGGGGTTACAATGAGCAGTTCTTC. The encoded protein is CASNPVIAGYRVRGYNEQFF.

This clone was seen a handful of times. The chain combines TRBV5-1 with TRBJ1-4, with unresolved D. This CDR3 contains 13 residues. V lost 3 bases and J lost 2, with 5 bases in between. Germline V gene sequence: CDR1 SGHRS, CDR2 YFSETQ. The CDR3: CASSWETNEKLFF. The CDR3 DNA is TGCGCCAGCAGCTGGGAGACTAATGAAAAACTGTTTTTT.

The gene calls are TRBV9 and TRBJ2-7; D is tentatively TRBD1 or TRBD2 (5 bases each). Germline V CDR1 and CDR2: SGDLS, YYNGEE. This CDR3 is 14 amino acids long. Trimming shortened V by 0 bases and J by 7 bases, and 14 bases separated the two germline ends. This chain's CDR3 is CASSVATVGGEQYF. The CDR3 coding sequence is TGTGCCAGCAGCGTAGCTACGGTTGGGGGAGAGCAGTACTTC.

The CDR3 sequence is CASRIGDVSYGYTF. The CDR3 region has the DNA TGTGCCAGCAGGATAGGGGACGTCTCCTATGGCTACACCTTC. The genes are TRBV2 and TRBJ1-2; D is perhaps TRBD1 (5 bases). Between the trimmed V and J ends, which lost 6 bases and 4 bases, there was a span of 15 bases. Germline V gene lookup returns CDR1 SNHLY and CDR2 FYNNEI. This CDR3 comprises 14 residues.

Points on this clone: This CDR3 is also generated by other DNA sequences in the sample. V usage is TRBV7-3 and J usage is TRBJ2-1; 12 bases fit TRBD2. Germline assignment: CDR1 SGHTA and CDR2 FQGTGA. Germline trimming cut 5 bases from V and 7 bases from J; bases unmatched to any gene: 6. The CDR3 is 15 amino acids. The CDR3 DNA follows: TGTGCCAGCAGCCCGAGACTAGCGGGAGCTAATGAGCAGTTCTTC. This gives the protein CASSPRLAGANEQFF. The whole variable domain, filled in from reference TRBV7-3 and TRBJ2-1, reads GAGVSQTPSNKVTEKGKYVELRCDPISGHTALYWYRQSLGQGPEFLIYFQGTGAADDSGLPNDRFFAVRPEGSVSTLKIQRTERGDSAVYLCASSPRLAGANEQFFGPGTRLTVL.

The J gene is TRBJ2-2, the V gene TRBV6-6; D unresolved. The V gene's germline CDR1 is MNHNY and CDR2 SVGAGI (reference sequence). The CDR3 length is 12 residues. V lost 4 bases and J 6 bases, leaving 6 bases between the germline ends. Written as DNA, the CDR3 is TGTGCCAGCAGTTCCACCTCCGGGGAGCTGTTTTTT. Translating it yields CASSSTSGELFF.